The sequence of this T cell receptor (beta chain) was determined in a study of OX40 agonist ivuxolimab in advanced cancers. The CDR3 runs 16 residues. CDR1 SGHTA and CDR2 FQGNSA come from the germline V gene. Trimming shortened V by 1 base and J by 6 bases, and 16 bases separated the two germline ends. TCRdb's copy holds only in-frame clones and misses some; the assay was immunoSEQ multiplex PCR. The table shows tens of thousands of clones, with roughly 89% occurring only once. This receptor was obtained from an adult with an advanced solid tumor such as melanoma, head and neck, liver or kidney cancer. This chain links TRBV7-2 with TRBJ1-5; D unresolved. The specimen was CD4+ or CD8+ T cells sorted from blood, collected in a trial of the OX40 agonist ivuxolimab. The CDR3 reads CASSLGGYWEGQPQHF. The CDR3 DNA sequence: TGTGCCAGCAGCTTAGGCGGGTATTGGGAGGGTCAGCCCCAGCATTTT.